This TCR beta chain was sequenced for a study of T cells expressing NK-cell markers. Study-wide findings and caveats: Dominant NKG2C+ clonotypes were found to form about 1.0-8% of CD8+ T cells in over five donors.

With the 5' RACE reads reprocessed, TCRdb shows one record per CDR3 protein and no DNA. The clone table shows approximately 150,000 distinct CDR3 sequences, with the ten largest holding about 12%. The germline V gene encodes CDR1 LGHNA and CDR2 YSLEER. There are 14 residues in the CDR3. In the case of this clonotype: The antigen is not known.

The sample comprised blood T cells: a sorted CD56 or NKG2C T cell subset, CD4+ or CD8+ T cells, or bulk PBMC T cells (not recorded which). The J gene is TRBJ2-6, the V gene TRBV4-3. The TCR was taken from a man aged 18 to 29 in good health. This CDR3 reads CASSPVSEANVLTF.